One and the same sample provided the 3 T cell receptor beta chains below, sequenced in a study of blood T cell repertoires in COVID-19. Repertoires were generated with immunoSEQ multiplex PCR, while TCRdb's copy carries only in-frame clones and drops some. The sample holds about 160,000 clones, around 84% seen once. Sequencing was carried out using peripheral blood. The receptors derive from a man aged 35-49 years with acute or convalescent COVID-19.

The chain recombines TRBV19 with TRBJ1-3; D not certain. Trimming removed 0 bases from V and 2 bases from J, with 14 bases in between. The CDR3 loop spans 17 amino acids. The V gene's germline CDR1 is LNHDA and CDR2 SQIVND (reference sequence). As DNA, the CDR3 is TGTGCCAGTAGTATAGATCGGTACCGGTTCGCTGGAAACACCATATATTTT. Translated: CASSIDRYRFAGNTIYF.

V and J are TRBV6-5 and TRBJ2-7; maybe TRBD2 (6 bases). The V and J ends lost 9 bases and 3 bases respectively, with 12 bases between them. The CDR3 is 12 residues long. Germline values: CDR1 MNHEY, CDR2 SVGAGI. The CDR3 loop is CASRRGVYEQYF. DNA of the CDR3: TGTGCCAGTAGGAGGGGAGTCTACGAGCAGTACTTC.

This clone appeared once. This sample includes further DNA sequences coding for the same CDR3. The genes are TRBV19 and TRBJ2-5, with 9 bases lining up with TRBD1. The V gene end was trimmed by 5 bases and the J gene end by 5 bases; junction bases not matched to a gene: 3. The CDR3 consists of 13 residues. Per the germline V gene, CDR1 is LNHDA and CDR2 is SQIVND (reference sequence). CDR3 nucleotide sequence: TGTGCCAGTAGTCGGGACAGGGAGGAGACCCAGTACTTC. It yields the protein CASSRDREETQYF.